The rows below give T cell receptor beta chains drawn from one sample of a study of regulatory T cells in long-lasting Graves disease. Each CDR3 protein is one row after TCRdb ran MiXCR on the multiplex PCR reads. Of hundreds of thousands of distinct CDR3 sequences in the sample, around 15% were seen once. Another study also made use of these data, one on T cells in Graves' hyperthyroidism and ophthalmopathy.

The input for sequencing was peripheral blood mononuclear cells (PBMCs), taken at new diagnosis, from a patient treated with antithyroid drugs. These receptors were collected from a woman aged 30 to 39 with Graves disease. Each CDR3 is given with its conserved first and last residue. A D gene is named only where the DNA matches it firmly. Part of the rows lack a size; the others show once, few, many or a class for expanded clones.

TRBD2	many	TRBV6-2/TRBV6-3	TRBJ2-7	CASSYAAGVYEQYF	TGTGCCAGCAGTTACGCAGCGGGGGTTTACGAGCAGTACTTC
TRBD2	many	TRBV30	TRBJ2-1	CAWRIAGGIQRNEQFF	TGTGCCTGGAGAATAGCGGGAGGGATCCAACGGAATGAGCAGTTCTTC
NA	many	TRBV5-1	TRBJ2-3	CASSSERASTDTQYF	TGCGCCAGCAGCTCTGAGCGAGCTAGCACAGATACGCAGTATTTT
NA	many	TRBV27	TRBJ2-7	CASRQSSYEQYF	TGTGCCAGCAGACAGAGCTCCTACGAGCAGTACTTC
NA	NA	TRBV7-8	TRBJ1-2	CASSLEWGAFYGYTF	TGTGCCAGCAGCTTAGAGTGGGGGGCCTTCTATGGCTACACCTTC
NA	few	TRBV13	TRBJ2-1	CASSLGYGGRTNEQFF	TGTGCCAGCAGCTTAGGGTACGGGGGTCGGACCAATGAGCAGTTCTTC
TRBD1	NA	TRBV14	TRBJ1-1	CASSSRGRGNTEAFF	TGTGCCAGCAGCTCCAGGGGGCGGGGGAACACTGAAGCTTTCTTT
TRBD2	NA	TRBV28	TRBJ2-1	CASSGTSGSRSSYNEQFF	TGTGCCAGCAGTGGAACTAGCGGGAGTCGGAGCTCCTACAATGAGCAGTTCTTC
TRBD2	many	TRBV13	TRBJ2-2	CASSLALAGGTGELFF	TGTGCCAGCAGCTTAGCCCTAGCGGGGGGCACCGGGGAGCTGTTTTTT
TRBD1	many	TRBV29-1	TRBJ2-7	CSVTGQAFYEQYF	TGCAGCGTGACGGGACAGGCCTTCTACGAGCAGTACTTC
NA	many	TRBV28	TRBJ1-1	CVTHGGPSMNTEAFF	TGTGTCACCCATGGGGGTCCATCAATGAACACTGAAGCTTTCTTT
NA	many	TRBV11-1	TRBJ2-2	CASSFFNTGELFF	TGTGCCAGCAGCTTTTTTAACACCGGGGAGCTGTTTTTT
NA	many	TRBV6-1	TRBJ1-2	CASSEVGDRASNYGYTF	TGTGCCAGCAGTGAAGTGGGTGACAGAGCCTCTAACTATGGCTACACCTTC
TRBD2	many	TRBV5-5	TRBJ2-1	CASSLGVSGNNEQFF	TGTGCCAGCAGCTTGGGGGTTAGCGGGAACAATGAGCAGTTCTTC
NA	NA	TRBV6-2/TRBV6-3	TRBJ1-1	CASSYKNEGNTEAFF	TGTGCCAGCAGTTACAAAAACGAGGGGAACACTGAAGCTTTCTTT
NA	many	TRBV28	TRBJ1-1	CASSLIGTGLEAFF	TGTGCCAGCAGCCTTATCGGCACAGGGCTTGAAGCTTTCTTT
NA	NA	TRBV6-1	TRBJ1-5	CASSLAGRKDQPQHF	TGTGCCAGCAGCCTCGCGGGTCGAAAGGATCAGCCCCAGCATTTT
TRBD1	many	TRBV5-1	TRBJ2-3	CASSSDRRTDTQYF	TGCGCCAGCAGCTCGGACAGGAGAACAGATACGCAGTATTTT
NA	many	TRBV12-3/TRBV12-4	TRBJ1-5	CASSLWIGSNQPQHF	TGTGCCAGCAGTTTATGGATAGGAAGCAATCAGCCCCAGCATTTT
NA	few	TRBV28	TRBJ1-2	CASSLETRGYTF	TGTGCCAGCAGTTTGGAGACTCGGGGCTACACCTTC
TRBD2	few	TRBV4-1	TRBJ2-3	CASSQLPGLALADTQYF	TGCGCCAGCAGCCAATTACCGGGACTAGCATTAGCAGATACGCAGTATTTT
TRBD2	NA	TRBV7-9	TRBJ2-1	CASSSISGTRSYNEQFF	TGTGCCAGCAGCTCAATTAGCGGGACCCGCTCCTACAATGAGCAGTTCTTC
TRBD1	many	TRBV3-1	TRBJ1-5	CASSRQGGNQPQHF	TGTGCCAGCAGCAGACAGGGAGGCAATCAGCCCCAGCATTTT
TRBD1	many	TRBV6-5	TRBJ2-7	CASSYFPNTGTGRTYEQYF	TGTGCCAGCAGTTACTTCCCAAATACCGGGACAGGGAGGACCTACGAGCAGTACTTC
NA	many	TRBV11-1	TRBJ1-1	CASSREARNTEAFF	TGTGCCAGCTCCAGGGAGGCGAGGAACACTGAAGCTTTCTTT
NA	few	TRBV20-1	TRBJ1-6	CSATRRINNSPLHF	TGCAGTGCTACTCGGCGGATCAATAATTCACCCCTCCACTTT
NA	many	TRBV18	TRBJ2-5	CASSDLQETQYF	TGTGCCAGCTCAGACCTCCAAGAGACCCAGTACTTC
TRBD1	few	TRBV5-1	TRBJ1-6	CASSLGQGPNSPLHF	TGCGCCAGCAGCTTGGGACAGGGACCTAATTCACCCCTCCACTTT
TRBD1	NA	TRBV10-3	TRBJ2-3	CAISENRGPSTDTQYF	TGTGCCATCAGTGAGAACAGGGGCCCTAGCACAGATACGCAGTATTTT
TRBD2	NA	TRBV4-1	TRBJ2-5	CASSQWGAGTSGSQETQYF	TGCGCCAGCAGCCAATGGGGGGCCGGCACTAGCGGGAGCCAAGAGACCCAGTACTTC
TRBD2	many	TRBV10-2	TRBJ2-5	CASSTTGAGEETQYF	TGCGCCAGCAGCACCACGGGAGCGGGAGAAGAGACCCAGTACTTC
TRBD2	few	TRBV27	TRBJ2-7	CASSSFVLAGARDEQYF	TGTGCCAGCAGTTCGTTCGTACTAGCGGGAGCCCGGGACGAGCAGTACTTC
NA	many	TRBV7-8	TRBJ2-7	CASSSPTRYYEQYF	TGTGCCAGCAGCTCCCCTACACGGTACTACGAGCAGTACTTC
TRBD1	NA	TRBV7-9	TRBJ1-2	CASSSSPRDRTHGYTF	TGTGCCAGCAGCTCATCCCCGCGGGACAGGACTCATGGCTACACCTTC
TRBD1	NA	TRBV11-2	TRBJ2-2	CASSTYDRGLGTGELFF	TGTGCCAGCAGCACCTACGACAGGGGGCTGGGCACCGGGGAGCTGTTTTTT
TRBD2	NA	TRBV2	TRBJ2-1	CASSGLAGRSGEQFF	TGTGCCAGCAGCGGACTAGCGGGAAGGTCGGGTGAGCAGTTCTTC
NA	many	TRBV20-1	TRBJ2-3	CSARDGAEYTQYF	TGCAGTGCTAGAGATGGAGCGGAGTATACGCAGTATTTT
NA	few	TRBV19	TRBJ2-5	CASSIQGFETQYF	TGTGCCAGTAGTATACAAGGGTTTGAGACCCAGTACTTC
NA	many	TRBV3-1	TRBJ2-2	CASTGPGELFF	TGTGCCAGCACCGGTCCCGGGGAGCTGTTTTTT